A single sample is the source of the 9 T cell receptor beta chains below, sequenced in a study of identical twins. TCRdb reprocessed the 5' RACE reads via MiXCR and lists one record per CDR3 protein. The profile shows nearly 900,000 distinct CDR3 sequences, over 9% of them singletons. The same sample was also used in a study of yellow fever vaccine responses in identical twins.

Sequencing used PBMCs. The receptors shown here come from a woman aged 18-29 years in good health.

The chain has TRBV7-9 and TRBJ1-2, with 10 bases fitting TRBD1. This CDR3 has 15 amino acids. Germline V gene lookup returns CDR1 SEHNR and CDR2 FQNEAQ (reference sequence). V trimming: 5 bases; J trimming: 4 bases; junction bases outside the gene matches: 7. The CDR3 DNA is TGTGCCAGCAGCCCCGGGACAGGGGAACGCTATGGCTACACCTTC. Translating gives CASSPGTGERYGYTF. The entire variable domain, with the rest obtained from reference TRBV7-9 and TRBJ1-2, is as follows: DTGVSQNPRHKITKRGQNVTFRCDPISEHNRLYWYRQTLGQGPEFLTYFQNEAQLEKSRLLSDRFSAERPKGSFSTLEIQRTEQGDSAMYLCASSPGTGERYGYTFGSGTRLTVV.

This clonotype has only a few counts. Here the CDR3 DNA reads TGTGCCACCAGCAGAGATTGGGCTAGCGGGTTGGGGGACGAGCAGTACTTC. Encoded protein: CATSRDWASGLGDEQYF. The chain uses TRBV15 and TRBJ2-7; 8 bases align to TRBD2. Trimming removed 0 bases from V and 5 bases from J; junction bases left unmatched: 12. CDR1 and CDR2 (germline): LNHNV, YYDKDF (reference sequence). The CDR3 loop spans 17 amino acids. Supplemented by reference TRBV15 and TRBJ2-7, the full variable domain reads DAMVIQNPRYQVTQFGKPVTLSCSQTLNHNVMYWYQQKSSQAPKLLFHYYDKDFNNEADTPDNFQSRRPNTSFCFLDIRSPGLGDTAMYLCATSRDWASGLGDEQYFGPGTRLTVT.

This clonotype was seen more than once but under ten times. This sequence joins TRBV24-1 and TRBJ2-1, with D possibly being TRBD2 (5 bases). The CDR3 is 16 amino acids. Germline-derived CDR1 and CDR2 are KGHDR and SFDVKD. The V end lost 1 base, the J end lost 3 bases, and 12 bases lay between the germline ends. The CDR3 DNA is TGTGCCACCAGTGATTTCACCGGGAAGAGCTACAATGAGCAGTTCTTC. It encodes CATSDFTGKSYNEQFF.

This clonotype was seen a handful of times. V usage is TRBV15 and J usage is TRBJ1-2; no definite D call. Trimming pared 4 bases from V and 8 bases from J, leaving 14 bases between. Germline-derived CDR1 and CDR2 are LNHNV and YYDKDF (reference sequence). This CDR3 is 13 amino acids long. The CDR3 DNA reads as TGTGCCACCAGCATCCCCCAGTCTGGGGGCTACACCTTC. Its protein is CATSIPQSGGYTF.

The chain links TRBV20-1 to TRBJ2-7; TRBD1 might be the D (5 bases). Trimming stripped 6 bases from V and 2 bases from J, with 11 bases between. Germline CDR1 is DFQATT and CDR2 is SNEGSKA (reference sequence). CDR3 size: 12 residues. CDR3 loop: CSAVDSPYEQYF. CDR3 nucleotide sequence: TGCAGTGCGGTCGACAGTCCCTACGAGCAGTACTTC.

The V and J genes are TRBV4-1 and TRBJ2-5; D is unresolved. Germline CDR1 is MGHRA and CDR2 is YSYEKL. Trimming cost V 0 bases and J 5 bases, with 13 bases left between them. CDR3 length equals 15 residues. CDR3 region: CASSQEGQGLETQYF. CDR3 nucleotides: TGCGCCAGCAGCCAAGAAGGCCAAGGGTTGGAGACCCAGTACTTC.

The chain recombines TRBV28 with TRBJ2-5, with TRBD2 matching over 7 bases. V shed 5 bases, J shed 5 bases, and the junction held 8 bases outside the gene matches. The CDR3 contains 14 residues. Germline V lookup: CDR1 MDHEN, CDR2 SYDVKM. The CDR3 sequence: CASSRPGRTETQYF. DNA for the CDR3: TGTGCCAGCAGTCGCCCCGGGAGGACGGAGACCCAGTACTTC.

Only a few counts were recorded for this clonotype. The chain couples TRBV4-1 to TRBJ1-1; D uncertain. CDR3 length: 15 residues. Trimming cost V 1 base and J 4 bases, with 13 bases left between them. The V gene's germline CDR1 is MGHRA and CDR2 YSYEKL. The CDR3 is CASSQVVSASTEAFF. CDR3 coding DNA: TGCGCCAGCAGCCAAGTGGTCAGCGCCTCCACTGAAGCTTTCTTT.

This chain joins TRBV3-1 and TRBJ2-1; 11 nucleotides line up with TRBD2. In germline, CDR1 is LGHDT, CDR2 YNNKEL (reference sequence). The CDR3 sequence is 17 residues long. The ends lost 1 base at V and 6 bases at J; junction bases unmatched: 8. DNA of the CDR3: TGTGCCAGCAGCCAAGTCACCGGGACTAGCGGAGTCAATGAGCAGTTCTTC. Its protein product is CASSQVTGTSGVNEQFF.